This T cell receptor beta chain was sequenced in a study of blood T cell repertoires in COVID-19. Study details: Sites across the United States, Italy and Spain contributed samples from acute and convalescent COVID-19.

The germline gives CDR1 MGHRA, CDR2 YSYEKL. The CDR3 extends over 15 amino acids. V was cut by 2 bases and J by 2 bases, with 9 bases left in between. Data came from immunoSEQ multiplex PCR; TCRdb stores just in-frame clones and leaves some out. The sample carries a few hundred thousand clones, roughly 77% recorded once. The chain is built from TRBV4-1 and TRBJ1-4, with D uncertain. The source is an elderly woman with acute or convalescent COVID-19. Sequenced: peripheral blood. CDR3: CASSQIHHTNEKLFF. In DNA, the CDR3 is TGCGCCAGCAGCCAAATACATCACACTAATGAAAAACTGTTTTTT.